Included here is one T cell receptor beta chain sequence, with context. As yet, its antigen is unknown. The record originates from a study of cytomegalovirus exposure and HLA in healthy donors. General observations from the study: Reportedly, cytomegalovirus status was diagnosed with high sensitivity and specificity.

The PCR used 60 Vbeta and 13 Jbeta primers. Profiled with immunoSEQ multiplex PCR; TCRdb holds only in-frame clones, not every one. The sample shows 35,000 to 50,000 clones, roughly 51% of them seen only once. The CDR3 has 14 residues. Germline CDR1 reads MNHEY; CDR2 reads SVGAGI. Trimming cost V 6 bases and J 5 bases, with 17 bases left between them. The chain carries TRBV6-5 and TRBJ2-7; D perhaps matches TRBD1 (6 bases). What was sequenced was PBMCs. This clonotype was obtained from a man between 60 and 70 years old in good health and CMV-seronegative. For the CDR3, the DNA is TGTGCCAGCAGGACCTTACAGGGTTTCGACGAGCAGTACTTC. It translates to CASRTLQGFDEQYF.